A single sample is the source of the 7 T cell receptor beta chains below, sequenced in a study of tissue T cells after allogeneic stem cell transplantation. The assay was immunoSEQ multiplex PCR, and TCRdb's table has in-frame clones only and misses some. The repertoire holds around 50,000 clones, around 66% seen once, with approximately 0.5% in the top ten. The material sequenced was sorted cells pooled from one or two spleens. The source of these receptors is a pool of C57BL/6 mice in good health.

With respect to this clone: One end of the junction does not line up with germline, which may come from a read error. Gene labels here are mouse ones. The CDR3 end falls 1 residue outside the read, so it is completed with the germline J gene. The chain joins TRBV20 to TRBJ2-5; 7 bases match TRBD1. Germline loops: CDR1 GFQATS, CDR2 STVNSAI. This CDR3 contains 12 residues. The CDR3 sequence is CGAGDSQDTQYF. The sequenced CDR3 bases are TGTGGTGCTGGGGACAGCCAAGACACCCAGTAC.

As to this clone: Germline and genes: mouse. The read finishes 1 residue shy of the CDR3 end, and the germline J gene is used to complete it. The J gene is TRBJ1-3, the V gene TRBV24; 9 bases are shared with TRBD1. Looked up from germline, CDR1 is KGHTA and CDR2 is FRNEEI. This CDR3 comprises 14 residues. Unmatched junction bases numbered 3, after V lost 5 bases and J lost 4 bases. The CDR3 DNA, read in part, is TGTGCCAGCAGTTACAGGGGGCGGGGAAATACGCTCTAT. Translating gives CASSYRGRGNTLY. The entire CDR3 protein is CASSYRGRGNTLYF.

As regards this clone: The genes and germline here are from mouse. Sequencing ends 1 residue short of the CDR3 end; the germline J gene provides the rest. The chain couples TRBV16 to TRBJ1-5; D unclear. The germline CDR1 and CDR2 sequences are SGHSA and FRNQAP. This CDR3 contains 15 residues. Deletions cut 2 bases from V and 0 bases from J, with 8 bases between. CDR3 DNA, as far as it was read: TGTGCAAGCAGCTTATCATCAGTTAACAACCAGGCTCCGCTT. It codes for CASSLSSVNNQAPL. The entire CDR3 protein is CASSLSSVNNQAPLF.

Only a few counts were recorded for this clone. Gene and germline names: mouse. The read ends 1 residue shy of where the CDR3 ends; the end is completed using the germline J gene. V is TRBV19 and J is TRBJ1-1; D not resolved. The V gene lost 2 bases and the J gene lost 1 base, with 6 bases spanning the gap. The V gene's germline CDR1 is FNHDT and CDR2 SITEND (reference sequence). The CDR3 covers 13 residues. CDR3 loop: CASSITENTEVFF. CDR3 bases read: TGTGCCAGCAGTATCACAGAAAACACAGAAGTCTTC.

About this clone: Gene names refer to mouse genes. The part of the CDR3 DNA that was read is TGTGCCAGCAGCCCGAGGGGGCGCGGAGACACCCAGTAC. Translation gives CASSPRGRGDTQY. The complete CDR3 reads CASSPRGRGDTQYF. The rearrangement joins TRBV2 to TRBJ2-5; TRBD1 is a possible D gene (7 bases). The CDR3 end lies 1 residue beyond the end of the read and is filled in from the germline J gene. In germline, CDR1 is LGHNA, CDR2 YSYQKL. The CDR3 is 14 residues long. Trimming pared 4 bases from V and 5 bases from J, leaving 13 bases between.

This clone has just a few counts. Mouse gene names apply. The read stops 1 residue short of the end of the CDR3; the missing end is completed from the germline J gene. The chain is built from TRBV13-1 and TRBJ2-7; 11 bases align to TRBD2. The CDR3 totals 14 residues. The germline CDR1 and CDR2 sequences are NSHNY and SYGAGN. The V segment lost 6 bases and the J segment 3 bases; nucleotides outside the gene matches: 5. This CDR3 reads CASTPTGGVYEQYF. The CDR3 bases that were read are TGTGCCAGCACCCCGACTGGGGGGGTCTATGAACAGTAC.

To note about this clone: Genes and germline are mouse. The read stops 1 residue short of the end of the CDR3; the missing end is completed from the germline J gene. The chain has TRBV12-2 and TRBJ2-2; TRBD1 matches 10 bases. Germline lookup yields CDR1 SGHLS and CDR2 HYDKME. V shed 4 bases, J shed 3 bases, and the junction held 4 bases outside the gene matches. The CDR3 totals 15 residues. CDR3 region: CASSQTGGDTGQLYF. CDR3 bases read: TGTGCCAGCTCACAGACAGGGGGCGACACCGGGCAGCTCTAC.